The 30 T cell receptor beta chains given below trace back to one sample, sequenced in a study of patients and donors after allogeneic stem cell transplantation. One entry per CDR3 protein results from TCRdb running MiXCR on the RT-PCR reads. The table has 390,000 or so distinct CDR3 sequences, around 16% seen once. Sequenced material: blood, either unsorted or a sorted T cell fraction (not recorded which). The receptor source for this set is a human donor who was either an allogeneic HSCT recipient or a stem cell or donor lymphocyte infusion donor (not recorded which). It is not recorded whose cells these are; they may come from a transplant donor.

This clonotype was seen many times. The chain links TRBV4-2 to TRBJ2-1, with D perhaps matching TRBD2 (6 bases). V gave up 0 bases and J gave up 5 bases, with 14 bases separating them. This CDR3 is built from 16 residues. Looked up from germline, CDR1 is LGHNA and CDR2 is YNFKEQ. CDR3 coding DNA: TGTGCCAGCAGCCAAGATCTTAGGCGGGGTAACAATGAGCAGTTCTTC. It is translated as CASSQDLRRGNNEQFF.

This clonotype came up a few times. J is TRBJ2-2 and V is TRBV5-1; D might be TRBD2 (6 bases). Germline lookup yields CDR1 SGHRS and CDR2 YFSETQ. The CDR3 consists of 12 residues. V lost 4 bases and J lost 7, with 8 bases in between. CDR3 residues: CASSVEGGELFF. In nucleotides, the CDR3 is TGCGCCAGCAGCGTGGAGGGCGGGGAGCTGTTTTTT.

The chain has TRBV30 and TRBJ2-7; TRBD1 agrees at 9 bases. The CDR3 loop spans 14 amino acids. V was clipped by 2 bases and J by 1 base; unmatched bases: 3. Germline V CDR1 and CDR2: GTSNPN, SVGIG (reference sequence). The CDR3 DNA is TGTGCCTGGAGTAGGACAGGGGATTCCTACGAGCAGTACTTC. Encoded protein: CAWSRTGDSYEQYF.

The CDR3 DNA follows: TGTGCCAGCAGCTTAGCGCTGCGGGGTAGCGGGGGGCACACAGATACGCAGTATTTT. This codes for CASSLALRGSGGHTDTQYF. V and J are TRBV7-6 and TRBJ2-3; 10 bases agree with TRBD2. This CDR3 has 19 amino acids. CDR1 is SGHVS, CDR2 FNYEAQ, per germline. V was clipped by 0 bases and J by 2 bases; unmatched bases: 11.

This clonotype was observed many times. This chain joins TRBV7-2 and TRBJ2-7; tentatively, D is TRBD1 (5 bases). This CDR3 comprises 14 residues. Germline CDR1 and CDR2: SGHTA and FQGNSA. V dropped 2 bases and J dropped 5 bases, with 13 bases sitting between them. CDR3 nucleotide sequence: TGTGCCAGCAGCTTAAAAAAGACAGCTGACGAGCAGTACTTC. It specifies CASSLKKTADEQYF.

The chain joins TRBV7-9 to TRBJ1-6; D remains ambiguous. The CDR3 has 12 amino acids. Germline loops: CDR1 SEHNR, CDR2 FQNEAQ (reference sequence). V was pared by 1 base and J by 14 bases, with 9 bases between. CDR3 residues: CASSLDEPTLHF. Written as DNA, the CDR3 is TGTGCCAGCAGCTTAGATGAACCCACCCTCCACTTT.

This clonotype has at least ten counts. The V gene is TRBV3-1, the J gene TRBJ2-6, with D possibly being TRBD2 (6 bases). The V end lost 8 bases, the J end lost 1 base, and 9 bases lay between the germline ends. Looked up from germline, CDR1 is LGHDT and CDR2 is YNNKEL (reference sequence). The CDR3 is 14 amino acids. The CDR3 sequence: CASSGGSGANVLTF. CDR3 DNA: TGTGCCAGCTCTGGGGGGTCTGGGGCCAACGTCCTGACTTTC. The variable domain in full, completed from reference TRBV3-1 and TRBJ2-6, reads DTAVSQTPKYLVTQMGNDKSIKCEQNLGHDTMYWYKQDSKKFLKIMFSYNNKELIINETVPNRFSPKSPDKAHLNLHINSLELGDSAVYFCASSGGSGANVLTFGAGSRLTVL.

This clonotype was counted only a few times. V is TRBV5-6 and J is TRBJ2-2; 10 bases match TRBD2. Germline trimming cut 2 bases from V and 5 bases from J; bases unmatched to any gene: 15. From germline, CDR1 is SGHDT and CDR2 YYEEEE. CDR3 size: 19 residues. The CDR3 spells CASSFPTTSGKSGTGELFF. The CDR3 nucleotides are TGTGCCAGCAGCTTTCCCACTACTAGCGGGAAGAGTGGGACCGGGGAGCTGTTTTTT.

The rearrangement joins TRBV12-5 to TRBJ1-2; D gene ambiguous. The length of the CDR3 is 13 residues. The germline gives CDR1 LGHNT, CDR2 FRNRAP. With 7 bases removed from V and 8 bases from J, the gap between germline ends came to 17 bases. CDR3 protein: CASVAAPIGGYTF. CDR3 DNA sequence: TGTGCTAGTGTTGCGGCCCCAATAGGGGGCTACACCTTC.

The rearrangement links TRBV2 to TRBJ2-5; 12 nucleotides match TRBD1. CDR3 length equals 15 residues. The germline CDR1 and CDR2 sequences are SNHLY and FYNNEI. After removal of 6 bases from V and 5 bases from J, the junction contained 7 bases not matched to a gene. CDR3 nucleotides: TGTGCCAGCAGCGCTGGGACAGGGGGCTTTGAGACCCAGTACTTC. Translation: CASSAGTGGFETQYF.

This clonotype was observed a handful of times. The V call is TRBV27, the J call TRBJ1-6; TRBD1 matches at 7 bases. This CDR3 spans 16 amino acids. Losses at the gene ends were 6 bases for V and 7 bases for J; bases not matched to a gene: 12. In germline, CDR1 is MNHEY, CDR2 SMNVEV (reference sequence). CDR3 region: CASRTRETGRNSPLHF. CDR3 DNA: TGTGCCAGCAGAACCCGAGAGACAGGGAGGAATTCACCCCTCCACTTT.

This rearrangement joins TRBV2 to TRBJ2-2; 9 bases line up with TRBD2. V was clipped by 5 bases and J by 7 bases; unmatched bases: 8. This CDR3 region has 15 residues. In germline, CDR1 is SNHLY, CDR2 FYNNEI. CDR3 in amino acids: CASSLAGEFGGELFF. In nucleotides, the CDR3 is TGTGCCAGCAGTTTAGCGGGAGAGTTTGGCGGGGAGCTGTTTTTT.

This clonotype was counted a few times. The chain couples TRBV12-3 or TRBV12-4 to TRBJ1-1, with 7 positions matching TRBD1. The trim removed 5 bases at V and 4 bases at J, leaving 13 bases unmatched. The CDR3 consists of 16 residues. Here the CDR3 DNA reads TGTGCCAGCAGTCTCGGGACAGTGAAGGGTGGCACTGAAGCTTTCTTT. It translates to CASSLGTVKGGTEAFF.

This clonotype was counted only a few times. The V call is TRBV19, the J call TRBJ2-2; D ambiguous. This CDR3 region has 13 residues. The germline gives CDR1 LNHDA, CDR2 SQIVND (reference sequence). V was pared by 7 bases and J by 2 bases, with 8 bases between. CDR3 residues: CASTRANTGELFF. The DNA of the CDR3 is TGTGCCAGTACCAGAGCAAACACCGGGGAGCTGTTTTTT.

This sequence joins TRBV18 and TRBJ2-7, with D perhaps TRBD2 (5 bases). Trimming pared 3 bases from V and 2 bases from J, leaving 8 bases between. Germline V gene data show CDR1 as KGHSH and CDR2 as LQKENI. CDR3 length: 13 residues. The CDR3 nucleotides are TGTGCCAGCTCACCGGCGGGCACCTACGAGCAGTACTTC. This encodes CASSPAGTYEQYF.

V and J are TRBV19 and TRBJ2-5; D may be TRBD1 (6 bases). V lost 4 bases and J lost 3, with 18 bases in between. Germline CDR1 reads LNHDA; CDR2 reads SQIVND (reference sequence). The CDR3 consists of 16 residues. CDR3: CASSTRQAGNKETQYF. DNA for the CDR3: TGTGCCAGTAGTACCAGACAGGCGGGCAACAAAGAGACCCAGTACTTC. Full variable domain (rest looked up from reference TRBV19 and TRBJ2-5): DGGITQSPKYLFRKEGQNVTLSCEQNLNHDAMYWYRQDPGQGLRLIYYSQIVNDFQKGDIAEGYSVSREKKESFPLTVTSAQKNPTAFYLCASSTRQAGNKETQYFGPGTRLLVL.

This clonotype came up a few times. In DNA form, the CDR3 reads TGTGCCAGCAGCCTCCAGACAGGGGACACCATATATTTT. Translation: CASSLQTGDTIYF. The chain combines TRBV7-3 with TRBJ1-3; TRBD1 aligns across 8 bases. The V segment lost 5 bases and the J segment 8 bases; nucleotides outside the gene matches: 5. CDR3 length: 13 residues. CDR1 SGHTA and CDR2 FQGTGA come from the germline V gene.

This clonotype was seen more than once but under ten times. The chain links TRBV5-1 to TRBJ1-2; D call uncertain. V lost 4 bases and J 8 bases, leaving 18 bases between the germline ends. Germline V lookup: CDR1 SGHRS, CDR2 YFSETQ. CDR3 length equals 14 residues. This CDR3 is CASSLPIPAGGYTF. DNA for the CDR3: TGCGCCAGCAGCCTACCTATTCCCGCTGGGGGCTACACCTTC.

This clonotype was recorded only once. The V call is TRBV7-3, the J call TRBJ2-1; TRBD2 agrees at 13 bases. The CDR3 is 19 amino acids. V dropped 4 bases and J dropped 1; count of bases not matched to a gene: 10. The germline V gene has CDR1 SGHTA and CDR2 FQGTGA. Written as DNA, the CDR3 is TGTGCCAGCAGCTCACCGACTAGCGGGAGGCCGATTTCCTACAATGAGCAGTTCTTC. Amino acid sequence: CASSSPTSGRPISYNEQFF.

In this sample, this clonotype turned up a few times. The chain uses TRBV25-1 and TRBJ1-2; D possibly corresponds to TRBD1 (5 bases). The V end was cut by 2 bases, the J end by 1 base, with 5 bases between. The CDR3 sequence is 13 residues long. Per the germline V gene, CDR1 is MGHDK and CDR2 is SYGVNS. The CDR3 DNA is TGTGCCAGCAGTGAACAGGGTAACTATGGCTACACCTTC. Its translation is CASSEQGNYGYTF.

The chain employs TRBV6-1 and TRBJ2-3, with TRBD1 matching 7 bases. CDR3 length: 15 amino acids. Per germline, CDR1 MNHNS and CDR2 SASEGT. The junction had 6 bases not matched to a gene; V was cut back by 2 bases and J by 4 bases. In DNA form, the CDR3 reads TGTGCCAGCAGTGAAAACAGGGGTACGCCAGATACGCAGTATTTT. Translated: CASSENRGTPDTQYF.

There are a few counts of this clonotype. The rearrangement uses TRBV4-1 and TRBJ1-4, with 10 nucleotides matching TRBD1. This CDR3 region has 15 residues. CDR1 and CDR2 (germline): MGHRA, YSYEKL. The trim removed 4 bases at V and 7 bases at J, leaving 6 bases unmatched. The CDR3 nucleotides are TGCGCCAGCAGCCGACCGGGACAGGGGAGTGAAAAACTGTTTTTT. This translates into CASSRPGQGSEKLFF.

In its sample, this clonotype was seen a few times. V gene TRBV7-2 combines with J gene TRBJ1-1; D is ambiguous. Germline loops: CDR1 SGHTA, CDR2 FQGNSA. Between the trimmed V and J ends, which lost 1 base and 0 bases, there was a span of 9 bases. The CDR3 is 15 residues long. The CDR3 spells CASSLVRAMNTEAFF. Written as DNA, the CDR3 is TGTGCCAGCAGCTTAGTGCGGGCCATGAACACTGAAGCTTTCTTT.

The sample holds a few counts of this clonotype. This chain links TRBV12-3 or TRBV12-4 with TRBJ1-1; D is unclear. This CDR3 region has 15 residues. The V end was cut by 8 bases, the J end by 0 bases, with 16 bases between. CDR3 in amino acids: CASRRAGSMNTEAFF. The CDR3, as DNA: TGTGCCAGCCGTCGCGCAGGTTCTATGAACACTGAAGCTTTCTTT.

The V call is TRBV2, the J call TRBJ1-2, with D uncertain. Germline V gene lookup returns CDR1 SNHLY and CDR2 FYNNEI. The CDR3 spans 14 residues. V shed 7 bases and J shed 2 bases, with 14 bases lying between them. Written as DNA, the CDR3 is TGTGCCAGCACCTCCATGACCTCAAACTATGGCTACACCTTC. Its translation: CASTSMTSNYGYTF.

The chain joins TRBV7-2 to TRBJ1-6, with D unresolved. V dropped 1 base and J dropped 9 bases, with 16 bases sitting between them. The V gene's germline CDR1 is SGHTA and CDR2 FQGNSA. There are 16 residues in the CDR3. CDR3 bases: TGTGCCAGCAGCTTAGTTCTGCACAGCTTAGGTTCACCCCTCCACTTT. This gives the protein CASSLVLHSLGSPLHF.

This chain uses TRBV4-2 with TRBJ1-5, with D tentatively TRBD1 (6 bases). The CDR3 loop spans 16 amino acids. Germline CDR1 reads LGHNA; CDR2 reads YNFKEQ. With 4 bases removed from V and 6 bases from J, the gap between germline ends came to 19 bases. The CDR3 DNA reads TGTGCCAGCAGCCTTAACTCGGGGGGGCCGGGTCAGCCCCAGCATTTT. Translating gives CASSLNSGGPGQPQHF.

This clonotype was seen a handful of times. The chain joins TRBV5-1 to TRBJ2-3, with D tentatively TRBD1 (6 bases). This CDR3 region has 17 residues. Germline V gene lookup returns CDR1 SGHRS and CDR2 YFSETQ. Between the trimmed V and J ends, which lost 6 bases and 0 bases, there was a span of 20 bases. CDR3 residues: CASISGTKKGSTDTQYF. The CDR3 DNA reads TGCGCCAGCATCTCCGGGACAAAAAAGGGGAGCACAGATACGCAGTATTTT.

The chain is built from TRBV5-1 and TRBJ2-2; 7 bases map to TRBD2. The germline V gene encodes CDR1 SGHRS and CDR2 YFSETQ. This CDR3 region has 18 residues. The J segment lost 1 base and the V segment lost 0 bases, leaving 9 bases of the junction unmatched. The DNA for the CDR3 is TGCGCCAGCAGCTTGGCCTTGTTAGAGCGGGGGAACACCGGGGAGCTGTTTTTT. Protein sequence: CASSLALLERGNTGELFF.

V gene TRBV24-1 combines with J gene TRBJ2-6; no reliable D call. This CDR3 is 12 amino acids long. V was shortened by 7 bases and J by 6 bases, with 6 bases between the two germline ends. Germline V gives CDR1 KGHDR, CDR2 SFDVKD. CDR3 sequence reads: CATRSQANVLTF. CDR3 DNA: TGTGCCACCAGGTCGCAGGCCAACGTCCTGACTTTC.